The clone carrying this T cell receptor beta chain appeared many times. Its antigen is not known. TCRdb recomputed calls from the reads with MiXCR, one row per CDR3 protein. Here the sample spans some 110,000 distinct CDR3 sequences, about 9.5% being singletons. These data come from a study of T cell repertoires in cytomegalovirus infection. At the level of the study: Indications came from public TCR beta signatures; they pointed to CMV infection and to a matching HLA type. Whole-study findings and limits: There were carriers of CMV plus the relevant HLA, and cumulative public TCR beta family frequency identified them. Ex vivo, HLA-C-restricted CMV-specific TCR beta clonotypes prevailed over the rest of the response.

Germline CDR1 is LGHNA and CDR2 is YSLEER. V lost 1 base to trimming and J lost 5 bases, with 14 bases between them. CDR3 length equals 15 residues. The chain joins TRBV4-3 to TRBJ2-5, with D maybe TRBD1 (6 bases). The sequencing input was PBMCs, sequenced either directly or after in vitro stimulation (not recorded which). This clonotype originated in a human donor in good health (CMV status not recorded). Some clones in this sample may be carry-over from other donors' samples. CDR3 coding DNA: TGCGCCAGCAGCCAAGGGCAGGGCCAGGGGGAGACCCAGTACTTC. This translates into CASSQGQGQGETQYF.